This T cell receptor beta chain emerged from a study of shared clonotypes between healthy human individuals. Study-wide background: CD4 naive cells filled three plates per donor, CD4 memory three, CD8 naive two and CD8 memory one.

Repertoires were generated with immunoSEQ multiplex PCR, while TCRdb's copy carries only in-frame clones and drops some. The data contain around 1.6 million clones, nearly 99% of them singletons. Study results and limitations: Some clonotypes were shared by all four sorted-subset donors, while others were not shared. The non-shared ones had lower generation probabilities than the shared ones. About 5% of naive CD4 clonotypes were shared across a few donors.

This clone was seen just once. Its antigen is unknown. The CDR3 loop spans 15 amino acids. CDR1 is SNHLY and CDR2 is FYNNEI in the germline V gene. Trimming shortened V by 8 bases and J by 8 bases, and 24 bases separated the two germline ends. The source material was naive CD4+ T cells sorted from blood. As for subset: CD45RA+ positively selected. The TCR was taken from a man aged 25-45 years in good health. The rearrangement uses TRBV2 and TRBJ1-2; no clear D gene. CDR3 in DNA: TGTGCCAGCCGCCCCCCTAGGACGACCCTCGGGGGCTACACCTTC. Encoded protein: CASRPPRTTLGGYTF.